The following is a T cell receptor beta chain sequence with its context. The J segment lost 1 base and the V segment lost 3 bases, leaving 3 bases of the junction unmatched. This CDR3 contains 15 residues. Germline V CDR1 and CDR2: SNHLY, FYNNEI. Clones were read by immunoSEQ multiplex PCR, and TCRdb kept only the in-frame ones, dropping some. This table has tens of thousands of clones, around 75% appearing once. The source of the sample is a study of CD8 T cell repertoires and HIV-1 epitope variants. Across the whole study: Separate wells received one of Twenty-five Gag or Nef variant peptides. Controls were a CMV, EBV and flu peptide pool, Ebola AY9 negative control, and no-peptide well. A roughly 10-day culture received IL-2, IL-7 and IL-15 on days 3 and 7.

Source material: uncultured baseline CD8+ T cells from peripheral blood mononuclear cells (PBMCs). This TCR was sampled from a male donor with HIV. The chain is built from TRBV2 and TRBJ2-5; TRBD2 matches 9 bases. CDR3 in DNA: TGTGCCAGCAGTGAGAGGCGGGGGGGCCAAGAGACCCAGTACTTC. Its protein product is CASSERRGGQETQYF.